Listed below are T cell receptor beta chains from one sample, sequenced in a study of blood T cell repertoires in COVID-19. Libraries were prepared by immunoSEQ multiplex PCR; TCRdb keeps only in-frame clonotypes and omits some of them. Among under 250,000 clones, 80% to 85% were seen once, and the ten largest hold 27%. Sequencing was done on a sample of peripheral blood. These receptors all come from a man aged 35-49 years with acute or convalescent COVID-19. Each CDR3 is given with its conserved first and last residue. Fields, in order: J gene, CDR3 length, D gene, V gene, CDR3 protein. A D gene is named only where the DNA matches it firmly.

>TRBJ1-5|13|NA|TRBV19
CASSIVASQPQHF
>TRBJ2-3|14|TRBD2|TRBV3-1/TRBV3-2
CASGTSGRTDTQYF
>TRBJ1-4|14|NA|TRBV9
CASSVGGRSEKLFF
>TRBJ2-2|17|TRBD2|TRBV4-1
CASSQGTSGTNTGELFF
>TRBJ2-2|16|TRBD1|TRBV4-1
CASSPNVDRAAGELFF
>TRBJ2-5|13|NA|TRBV2
CASTVERVETQYF
>TRBJ1-1|13|TRBD1|TRBV6-5
CASSLRDRGKAFF
>TRBJ1-5|13|TRBD1|TRBV28
CASNKTGLQPQHF
>TRBJ1-2|12|TRBD1|TRBV29-1
CSVEGNRGRYTF
>TRBJ2-7|13|TRBD2|TRBV12-3/TRBV12-4
CASSQRLAGALDF
>TRBJ1-2|15|NA|TRBV29-1
CSVEDSRRPWSGYTF
>TRBJ2-5|13|NA|TRBV5-6
CASAVWPLKTQYF
>TRBJ2-5|14|TRBD1|TRBV9
CASSVEGAQETQYF
>TRBJ2-3|16|TRBD2|TRBV7-2
CASSLVASGRGDTQYF
>TRBJ2-4|14|NA|TRBV19
CASSPPSRGDIQYF
>TRBJ1-1|17|TRBD1|TRBV7-2
CASSLGLGGTGNTEAFF
>TRBJ2-7|13|NA|TRBV7-6
CASSAGTPYEQYF
>TRBJ1-1|15|TRBD1|TRBV19
CASRPSDRLNTEAFF
>TRBJ1-3|17|NA|TRBV19
CASSIDPDSYSGNTIYF
>TRBJ2-2|14|NA|TRBV7-2
CASSTRVQTGELFF
>TRBJ2-1|15|TRBD2|TRBV7-2
CASSFPAGGPNEQFF
>TRBJ2-2|15|TRBD1|TRBV6-5
CASRSGGPGTGELFF
>TRBJ1-5|13|NA|TRBV2
CASSGGSNQPQHF
>TRBJ2-3|14|TRBD1|TRBV6-5
CASADRGGTDTQYF
>TRBJ2-1|15|NA|TRBV2
CASSEQAGTYNEQFF